These 10 T cell receptor beta chains originate from one sample sequenced in a study of blood T cell repertoires in COVID-19. TCRdb keeps only in-frame clones here, not all; method: immunoSEQ multiplex PCR. The profile shows approximately 250,000 clones, approximately 86% of them singletons. Sequenced sample: peripheral blood. Source of these receptors: a woman between 55 and 75 years old who had recovered from COVID-19.

The rearrangement uses TRBV5-8 and TRBJ1-2; D call uncertain. With 2 bases removed from V and 8 bases from J, the gap between germline ends came to 10 bases. Germline V gene lookup returns CDR1 SGHTS and CDR2 YDEGEE. This CDR3 has 12 amino acids. The CDR3 loop is CASSLTFTGYTF. CDR3 DNA: TGTGCCAGCAGCTTAACCTTTACAGGCTACACCTTC.

The chain is built from TRBV5-4 and TRBJ2-7, with TRBD1 identical over 7 bases. Germline lookup yields CDR1 SGHNT and CDR2 YYREEE (reference sequence). V lost 2 bases to trimming and J lost 4 bases; unmatched junction nucleotides: 6. This CDR3 is built from 14 residues. The CDR3 nucleotides read TGTGCCAGCAGCTTCGACAGGGATGAATACGAGCAGTACTTC. As protein: CASSFDRDEYEQYF.

The chain is built from TRBV19 and TRBJ2-7; D may be TRBD1 (5 bases). Trimming stripped 5 bases from V and 1 base from J, with 12 bases between. Germline-derived CDR1 and CDR2 are LNHDA and SQIVND (reference sequence). CDR3 length: 14 amino acids. The CDR3 reads CASSSQGHSYEQYF. The DNA for the CDR3 is TGTGCCAGTAGTTCACAAGGACATTCCTACGAGCAGTACTTC.

The chain carries TRBV28 and TRBJ2-7, with 7 positions matching TRBD1. Trimming removed 4 bases from V and 6 bases from J; junction bases left unmatched: 6. Germline CDR1 reads MDHEN; CDR2 reads SYDVKM. The CDR3 is made up of 13 amino acids. Here the CDR3 DNA reads TGTGCCAGCAGTTCGACAGGGACGGCCGAGCAGTACTTC. Translation gives CASSSTGTAEQYF.

On this clone: This CDR3 is also generated by other DNA sequences in the sample. The chain joins TRBV3-1 (or the pseudogene TRBV3-2) to TRBJ1-2, with 8 bases fitting TRBD1. The CDR3 extends over 14 amino acids. Germline lookup yields CDR1 LGHDT and CDR2 YNNKEL (reference sequence). Trimming took 5 bases from V and 5 from J; bases not matched to a gene: 7. CDR3 protein: CASSLPGQEYGYTF. The CDR3 region has the DNA TGTGCCAGCAGCTTACCGGGACAGGAGTATGGCTACACCTTC.

Concerning this clone itself: A clone one base away is much larger, so this may be a read error. The V and J genes are TRBV7-6 and TRBJ1-2; possibly TRBD1 for D (5 bases). Germline CDR1 and CDR2: SGHVS and FNYEAQ. V gave up 1 base and J gave up 9 bases, with 15 bases separating them. The CDR3 sequence is 14 residues long. The CDR3 coding sequence is TGTGCCAGCAGCTTAGGTTCAGGGAAGGGCAGCTACACCTTC. Encoded protein: CASSLGSGKGSYTF.

The V gene is TRBV28, the J gene TRBJ1-6; D is unclear. The CDR3 has 15 amino acids. Germline-derived CDR1 and CDR2 are MDHEN and SYDVKM. V was cut by 3 bases and J by 5 bases, with 11 bases left in between. CDR3 amino acids: CASSFLEGNNSPLHF. CDR3 in DNA: TGTGCCAGCAGTTTTTTGGAGGGAAATAATTCACCCCTCCACTTT.

This chain connects TRBV6-2 or TRBV6-3 to TRBJ2-7; D unclear. The CDR3 spans 11 residues. The germline V gene encodes CDR1 MNHEY and CDR2 SVGEGT. Deletions cut 2 bases from V and 6 bases from J, with 5 bases between. CDR3 bases: TGTGCCAGCAGTTACGCCGGCGAGCAGTACTTC. Translating gives CASSYAGEQYF.

The rearrangement links TRBV18 to TRBJ2-7; D might be TRBD1 (5 bases). Germline V gene lookup returns CDR1 KGHSH and CDR2 LQKENI. The CDR3 runs to 15 residues. V dropped 3 bases and J dropped 5 bases, with 17 bases sitting between them. In DNA form, the CDR3 reads TGTGCCAGCTCACCTCGAGGACAAGGACGGGACGAGCAGTACTTC. This translates into CASSPRGQGRDEQYF.

V usage is TRBV15 and J usage is TRBJ1-3, with no clear D. V shed 0 bases and J shed 1 base, with 10 bases lying between them. Germline V gene lookup returns CDR1 LNHNV and CDR2 YYDKDF (reference sequence). The CDR3 spans 16 residues. In nucleotides, the CDR3 is TGTGCCACCAGCAGAGATCCCGGGAGGTCTGGAAACACCATATATTTT. Translated: CATSRDPGRSGNTIYF.